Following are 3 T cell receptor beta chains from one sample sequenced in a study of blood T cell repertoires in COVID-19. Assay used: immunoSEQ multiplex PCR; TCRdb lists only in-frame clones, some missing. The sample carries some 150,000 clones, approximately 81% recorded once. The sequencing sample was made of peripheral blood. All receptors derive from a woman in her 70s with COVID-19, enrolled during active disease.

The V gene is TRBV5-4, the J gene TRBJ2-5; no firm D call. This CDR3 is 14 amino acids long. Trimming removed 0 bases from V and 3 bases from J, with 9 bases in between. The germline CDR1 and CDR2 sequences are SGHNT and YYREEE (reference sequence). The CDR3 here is CASSLAVLEETQYF. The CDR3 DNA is TGTGCCAGCAGCTTGGCGGTACTCGAAGAGACCCAGTACTTC.

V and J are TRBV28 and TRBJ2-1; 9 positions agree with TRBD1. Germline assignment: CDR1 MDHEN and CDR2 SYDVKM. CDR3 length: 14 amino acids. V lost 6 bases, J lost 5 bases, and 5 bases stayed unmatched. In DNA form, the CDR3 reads TGTGCCAGCAGACCGGGACAGGGTAACAATGAGCAGTTCTTC. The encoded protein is CASRPGQGNNEQFF.

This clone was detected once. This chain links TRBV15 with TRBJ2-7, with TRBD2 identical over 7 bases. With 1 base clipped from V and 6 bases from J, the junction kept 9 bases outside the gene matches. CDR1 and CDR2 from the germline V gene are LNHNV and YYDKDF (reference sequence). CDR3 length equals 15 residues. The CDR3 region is CATSRALAGAGEQYF. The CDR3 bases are TGTGCCACCAGCAGAGCTCTCGCGGGAGCAGGCGAGCAGTACTTC.